Listed below are T cell receptor beta chains from one sample, sequenced in a study of blood T cell repertoires in COVID-19. The repertoire was sequenced with immunoSEQ multiplex PCR; TCRdb's copy has only in-frame clones and lacks some. The table shows about 350,000 clones, with less than 90% occurring only once. Material: peripheral blood. All receptors come from a woman in her sixties or seventies with COVID-19, enrolled during active disease. The CDR3 runs from the conserved cysteine through the conserved F or W. Each record gives: V gene, J gene, clone size, D gene, CDR3 protein, CDR3 DNA. A D gene is named only where the DNA matches it firmly. Not every row has a clone size; where given, it reads once, few, many or a size class.

>TRBV7-9|TRBJ2-7|few|TRBD2
CASSPSGGSTGHEQYF
TGTGCCAGCAGTCCTAGCGGGGGATCAACTGGGCACGAGCAGTACTTC
>TRBV6-6|TRBJ1-4|-|-
CASAPKFATNEKLFF
TGTGCCAGCGCCCCCAAATTTGCGACTAATGAAAAACTGTTTTTT
>TRBV10-3|TRBJ1-5|few|-
CAISESRDQPQHF
TGTGCCATCAGTGAGTCAAGAGATCAGCCCCAGCATTTT
>TRBV6-5|TRBJ2-3|-|TRBD1
CASSYSTGQGIDTQYF
TGTGCCAGCAGTTACTCGACGGGACAGGGTATAGATACGCAGTATTTT
>TRBV5-6|TRBJ2-1|few|TRBD2
CASSTGLVYNEQFF
TGTGCCAGCAGCACCGGACTAGTGTACAATGAGCAGTTCTTC
>TRBV7-7|TRBJ2-5|-|TRBD1
CASSLGPGGVETQYF
TGTGCCAGCAGCTTAGGTCCAGGGGGCGTCGAGACCCAGTACTTC
>TRBV11-2|TRBJ1-6|-|-
CASSSLTGWGALHF
TGTGCCAGCAGCTCGCTAACGGGCTGGGGGGCCCTCCACTTT
>TRBV5-5|TRBJ1-2|-|TRBD1
CASSRTGDYGYTF
TGTGCCAGCAGCCGAACAGGGGACTATGGCTACACCTTC
>TRBV4-1|TRBJ2-2|-|TRBD2
CASSRSGGANTGELFF
TGCGCCAGCAGCCGTAGCGGGGGGGCGAACACCGGGGAGCTGTTTTTT
>TRBV2|TRBJ2-5|-|TRBD2
CASSESGGPSPTQYF
TGTGCCAGCAGTGAAAGCGGGGGGCCTTCGCCGACCCAGTACTTC
>TRBV5-5|TRBJ1-3|once|-
CASSLRLGGRGNTIYF
TGTGCCAGCAGCTTGCGGTTGGGGGGTAGAGGAAACACCATATATTTT
>TRBV19|TRBJ2-5|-|TRBD1
CASRITTGGEETQYF
TGTGCCAGTAGGATTACGACAGGGGGTGAAGAGACCCAGTACTTC
>TRBV11-2|TRBJ1-4|-|TRBD1
CASSSLTGKGKLFF
TGTGCCAGCAGCTCCCTGACAGGGAAAGGAAAACTGTTTTTT
>TRBV11-2|TRBJ2-2|-|-
CASSLTGWTGELFF
TGTGCCAGCAGCTTAACAGGGTGGACCGGGGAGCTGTTTTTT
>TRBV6-6|TRBJ2-3|-|TRBD2
CARIPLAGGTDTQYF
TGTGCCAGGATCCCTCTAGCGGGGGGTACAGATACGCAGTATTTT
>TRBV7-6|TRBJ2-5|-|-
CASSSGMEETQYF
TGTGCCAGCAGCTCGGGAATGGAAGAGACCCAGTACTTC
>TRBV3-1/TRBV3-2|TRBJ1-6|-|-
CASSPWEGRNSPLHF
TGTGCCAGCAGCCCTTGGGAGGGTCGGAATTCACCCCTCCACTTT
>TRBV9|TRBJ2-2|-|TRBD2
CASSVVLAGGTGELFF
TGTGCCAGCAGCGTAGTACTAGCGGGGGGCACCGGGGAGCTGTTTTTT
>TRBV11-3|TRBJ2-7|few|-
CASSLDSGTYEQYF
TGTGCCAGCAGCTTAGATTCCGGGACCTACGAGCAGTACTTC
>TRBV7-9|TRBJ2-5|-|-
CASSLPGWETQYF
TGTGCCAGCAGCTTACCGGGATGGGAGACCCAGTACTTC
>TRBV6-5|TRBJ1-1|-|-
CASSKGPARDTEAFF
TGTGCCAGCAGCAAAGGTCCTGCCAGGGACACTGAAGCTTTCTTT
>TRBV19|TRBJ1-2|-|-
CASSRINSNYGYTF
TGTGCCAGTAGTCGCATAAACTCTAACTATGGCTACACCTTC
>TRBV9|TRBJ1-4|once|-
CASSVGGRFNEKLFF
TGTGCCAGCAGCGTAGGGGGCAGGTTTAATGAAAAACTGTTTTTT
>TRBV6-1|TRBJ1-6|-|-
CASSDGQGTIYNSPLHF
TGTGCCAGCAGTGATGGGCAGGGCACAATCTATAATTCACCCCTCCACTTT
>TRBV5-1|TRBJ2-2|-|TRBD1
CASSLRGQGSNTGELFF
TGCGCCAGCAGCTTGCGGGGACAGGGGTCGAACACCGGGGAGCTGTTTTTT
>TRBV2|TRBJ2-7|-|-
CASSLGHTEEQYF
TGTGCCAGCAGTCTTGGACATACCGAGGAGCAGTACTTC
>TRBV9|TRBJ2-2|-|TRBD1
CASSGYRGTTGELFF
TGTGCCAGCAGCGGATACAGGGGGACTACCGGGGAGCTGTTTTTT
>TRBV28|TRBJ1-5|-|TRBD1
CASTTGTENQPQHF
TGTGCCAGCACAACCGGGACAGAGAATCAGCCCCAGCATTTT
>TRBV6-5|TRBJ1-2|-|TRBD1
CASSYSEQGAHGYTF
TGTGCCAGCAGTTACTCTGAACAGGGGGCGCATGGCTACACCTTC
>TRBV7-6|TRBJ2-3|-|TRBD1
CASSSGQGWDTQYF
TGTGCCAGCAGCTCGGGACAGGGGTGGGATACGCAGTATTTT
>TRBV18|TRBJ1-1|-|-
CASSPWTEAEAFF
TGTGCCAGCTCACCCTGGACAGAGGCTGAAGCTTTCTTT
>TRBV18|TRBJ2-7|-|-
CASSPRMSGNEQYF
TGTGCCAGCTCACCACGTATGTCCGGGAACGAGCAGTACTTC
>TRBV21-1|TRBJ1-1|-|-
CASIPFPAYMNTEAFF
TGTGCCAGCATCCCCTTCCCCGCATACATGAACACTGAAGCTTTCTTT
>TRBV5-1|TRBJ1-2|-|TRBD1
CASSFYWGDSYGYTF
TGCGCCAGCAGCTTCTACTGGGGGGACAGCTATGGCTACACCTTC
>TRBV19|TRBJ1-1|few|TRBD1
CASRQGLMNTEAFF
TGTGCCAGCCGACAGGGACTCATGAACACTGAAGCTTTCTTT
>TRBV6-2/TRBV6-3|TRBJ2-7|-|TRBD1
CASSYPSTGATTYEQYF
TGTGCCAGCAGTTACCCCTCGACAGGGGCCACCACCTACGAGCAGTACTTC
>TRBV30|TRBJ1-1|-|TRBD1
CALTGWGHTEAFF
TGTGCCTTGACAGGGTGGGGCCACACTGAAGCTTTCTTT
>TRBV7-8|TRBJ1-2|-|-
CASSLEERDYGYTF
TGTGCCAGCAGCTTGGAGGAGAGGGACTATGGCTACACCTTC
>TRBV5-1|TRBJ1-1|-|-
CASSLSGMNTEAFF
TGCGCCAGCAGCCTCAGCGGGATGAACACTGAAGCTTTCTTT
>TRBV27|TRBJ1-2|-|-
CASSRRGSLANYGYTF
TGTGCCAGCAGTCGAAGGGGGAGTTTGGCTAACTATGGCTACACCTTC
>TRBV12-3/TRBV12-4|TRBJ2-1|-|-
CASSPTTIEQFF
TGTGCCAGCAGTCCCACTACCATTGAGCAGTTCTTC
>TRBV11-2|TRBJ2-1|-|-
CASSLGSSYNEQFF
TGTGCCAGCAGCTTAGGGTCTAGCTACAATGAGCAGTTCTTC
>TRBV6-5|TRBJ1-5|-|TRBD1
CASRDRVGQPQHF
TGTGCCAGCCGGGACAGGGTGGGTCAGCCCCAGCATTTT
>TRBV5-1|TRBJ1-6|-|TRBD1
CASSSGTANSPLHF
TGCGCCAGCAGCTCCGGGACAGCTAATTCACCCCTCCACTTT
>TRBV15|TRBJ1-2|-|TRBD1
CATSEHVGQAYGYTF
TGTGCCACCAGCGAACATGTAGGACAGGCCTATGGCTACACCTTC
>TRBV6-1|TRBJ2-1|once|-
CASSEGPLAAGTYNEQFF
TGTGCCAGCAGTGAGGGACCCTTAGCGGCGGGGACCTACAATGAGCAGTTCTTC
>TRBV2|TRBJ2-2|-|TRBD2
CASSVAPSAGAGELFF
TGTGCCAGCAGTGTGGCACCCTCGGCGGGGGCCGGGGAGCTGTTTTTT
>TRBV27|TRBJ2-7|few|-
CASSTGGYGYEQYF
TGTGCCAGCAGCACCGGGGGTTACGGCTACGAGCAGTACTTC
>TRBV7-3|TRBJ1-1|-|-
CASSPSGGGPGTEAFF
TGTGCCAGCAGCCCCAGCGGGGGGGGTCCAGGCACTGAAGCTTTCTTT
>TRBV4-2|TRBJ1-1|once|-
CASSQRGRRNTEAFF
TGTGCCAGCAGCCAGCGGGGGAGGCGGAACACTGAAGCTTTCTTT
>TRBV13|TRBJ1-6|once|TRBD1
CASSWPGQVTPPLHF
TGTGCCAGCAGCTGGCCGGGACAGGTTACACCACCCCTCCACTTT
>TRBV6-5|TRBJ1-1|-|-
CASSYGTNTEAFF
TGTGCCAGCAGTTACGGGACTAACACTGAAGCTTTCTTT
>TRBV30|TRBJ2-1|-|-
CAWSALTRQGSPYNEQFF
TGTGCCTGGAGTGCTCTTACCCGTCAGGGGAGCCCCTACAATGAGCAGTTCTTC
>TRBV3-1/TRBV3-2|TRBJ2-1|-|TRBD2
CASSQEAGGPQTYNEQFF
TGTGCCAGCAGCCAAGAAGCGGGGGGGCCTCAGACCTACAATGAGCAGTTCTTC